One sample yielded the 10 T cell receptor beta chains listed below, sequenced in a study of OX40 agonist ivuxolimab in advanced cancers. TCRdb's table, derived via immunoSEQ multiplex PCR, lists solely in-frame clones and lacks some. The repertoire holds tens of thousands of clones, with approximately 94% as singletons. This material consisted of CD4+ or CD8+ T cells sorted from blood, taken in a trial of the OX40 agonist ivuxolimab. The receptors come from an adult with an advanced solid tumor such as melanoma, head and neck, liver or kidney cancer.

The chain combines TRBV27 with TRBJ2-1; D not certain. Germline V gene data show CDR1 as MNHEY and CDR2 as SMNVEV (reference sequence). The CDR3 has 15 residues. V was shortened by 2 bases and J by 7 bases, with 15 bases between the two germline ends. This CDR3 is CASSLGSRLSNEQFF. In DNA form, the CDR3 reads TGTGCCAGCAGTTTAGGGTCACGTTTGTCGAATGAGCAGTTCTTC.

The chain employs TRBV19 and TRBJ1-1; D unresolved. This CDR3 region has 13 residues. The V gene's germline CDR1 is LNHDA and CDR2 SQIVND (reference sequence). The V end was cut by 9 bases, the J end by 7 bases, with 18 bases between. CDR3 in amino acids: CASRDWEWGEAFF. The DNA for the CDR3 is TGTGCCAGCCGGGATTGGGAATGGGGTGAAGCTTTCTTT.

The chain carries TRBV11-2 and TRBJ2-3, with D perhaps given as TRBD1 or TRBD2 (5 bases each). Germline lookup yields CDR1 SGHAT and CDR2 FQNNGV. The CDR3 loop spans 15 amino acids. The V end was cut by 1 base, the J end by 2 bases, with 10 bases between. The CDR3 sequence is CASSLAGPTTDTQYF. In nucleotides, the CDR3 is TGTGCCAGCAGCTTAGCGGGGCCAACCACAGATACGCAGTATTTT. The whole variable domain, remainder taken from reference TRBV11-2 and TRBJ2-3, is EAGVAQSPRYKIIEKRQSVAFWCNPISGHATLYWYQQILGQGPKLLIQFQNNGVVDDSQLPKDRFSAERLKGVDSTLKIQPAKLEDSAVYLCASSLAGPTTDTQYFGPGTRLTVL.

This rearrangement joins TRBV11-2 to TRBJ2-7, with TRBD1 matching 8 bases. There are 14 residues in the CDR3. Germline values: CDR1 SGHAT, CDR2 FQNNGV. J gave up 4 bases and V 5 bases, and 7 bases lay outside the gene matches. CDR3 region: CASSLGQGEYEQYF. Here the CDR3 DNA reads TGTGCCAGCAGCCTCGGACAGGGCGAGTACGAGCAGTACTTC.

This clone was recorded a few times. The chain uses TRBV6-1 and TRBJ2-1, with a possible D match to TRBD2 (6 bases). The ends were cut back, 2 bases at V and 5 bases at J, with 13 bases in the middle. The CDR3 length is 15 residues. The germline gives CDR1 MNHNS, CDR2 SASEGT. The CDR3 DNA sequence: TGTGCCAGCAGTGAATGGGCGGGGTCCAACAATGAGCAGTTCTTC. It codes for CASSEWAGSNNEQFF.

DNA of the CDR3: TGTGCCAGCAGCCAAGATCCCTGGGGGGCCGCGACTAGCGGGAGAGACAATGAGCAGTTCTTC. This gives the protein CASSQDPWGAATSGRDNEQFF. The chain uses TRBV4-2 and TRBJ2-1, with 12 positions matching TRBD2. Germline lookup yields CDR1 LGHNA and CDR2 YNFKEQ. V was clipped by 0 bases and J by 5 bases; unmatched bases: 17. CDR3 length equals 21 residues.

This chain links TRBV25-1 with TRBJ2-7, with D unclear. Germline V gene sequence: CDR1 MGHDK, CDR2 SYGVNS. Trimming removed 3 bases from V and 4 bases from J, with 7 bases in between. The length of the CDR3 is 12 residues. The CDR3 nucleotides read TGTGCCAGCAGTGAGACGAGTTACGAGCAGTACTTC. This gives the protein CASSETSYEQYF.

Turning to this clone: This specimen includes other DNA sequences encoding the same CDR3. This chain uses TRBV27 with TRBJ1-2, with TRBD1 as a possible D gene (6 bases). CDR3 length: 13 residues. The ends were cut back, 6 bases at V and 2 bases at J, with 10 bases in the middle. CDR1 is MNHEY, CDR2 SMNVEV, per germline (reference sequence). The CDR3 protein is CASSLQGNYGYTF. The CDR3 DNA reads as TGTGCCAGCAGCCTGCAGGGGAACTATGGCTACACCTTC.

As DNA, the CDR3 is TGCAGTGCTAGAGCACCGGACAGGGAGTTCTTC. Translating gives CSARAPDREFF. The chain combines TRBV20-1 with TRBJ2-1, with 8 positions matching TRBD1. In germline, CDR1 is DFQATT, CDR2 SNEGSKA (reference sequence). This CDR3 region has 11 residues. V was clipped by 1 base and J by 14 bases; unmatched bases: 4.

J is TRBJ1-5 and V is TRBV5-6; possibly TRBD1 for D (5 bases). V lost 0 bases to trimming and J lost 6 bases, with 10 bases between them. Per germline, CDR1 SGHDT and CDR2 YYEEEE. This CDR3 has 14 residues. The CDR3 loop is CASSLGQGGQPQHF. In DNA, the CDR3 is TGTGCCAGCAGCTTGGGGCAGGGTGGTCAGCCCCAGCATTTT.